This T cell receptor beta chain comes out of a study of CD8 T cells in Susac syndrome. Only one count was recorded for this clonotype. This CDR3 region has 17 residues. The germline V gene has CDR1 SEHNR and CDR2 FQNEAQ (reference sequence). Trimming shortened V by 5 bases and J by 6 bases, and 25 bases separated the two germline ends. RNA amounts of about 0.5 to 1 ug underwent reverse transcription with random hexamers. TCRdb re-called the immunoSEQ multiplex PCR reads through MiXCR, storing one row per CDR3 protein. The table records around 130,000 distinct CDR3 sequences, about 93% of them present only once.

The receptor's source is a human donor with multiple sclerosis. V and J are TRBV7-9 and TRBJ1-2, with D maybe TRBD1 (5 bases). Sequencing was carried out using CD8+ T cells from PBMCs. CDR3 DNA sequence: TGTGCCAGCAGCCCACCAGCTACGGGACTCCCGCGACATGGCTACACCTTC. It yields the protein CASSPPATGLPRHGYTF.